This T cell receptor (beta chain) was observed in a study of cytomegalovirus exposure and HLA in healthy donors. Study background: Approximately 80 million unique TCRs, all from HLA-typed donors, were included in an early release of the data.

Primers included in the PCR were 60 Vbeta and 13 Jbeta primers. Sequenced by immunoSEQ multiplex PCR; TCRdb stores in-frame clones only, minus some. The table records 150,000 to 200,000 clones, roughly 13% of them present only once. Study-wide results and limits: The authors enumerated 180 or so TCR beta chains as linked to cytomegalovirus. Certain indistinguishable V segments, among them TRBV6-2 and TRBV6-3, were excluded.

This clone appeared a few times. The antigen remains undetermined. With 5 bases removed from V and 5 bases from J, the gap between germline ends came to 16 bases. The germline V gene has CDR1 SGHTA and CDR2 FQGNSA. The CDR3 runs to 16 residues. The chain is built from TRBV7-2 and TRBJ1-6; no reliable D call. This TCR was recovered from a man aged 50 to 59 in good health and CMV-seropositive. Sample: PBMCs. In nucleotides, the CDR3 is TGTGCCAGCAGCCTACATGGAGGGATGGATAATTCACCCCTCCACTTT. This gives the protein CASSLHGGMDNSPLHF.